What follows describes a single T cell receptor (beta chain). This entry belongs to a study of cytomegalovirus exposure and HLA in healthy donors. TCRdb's table, derived via immunoSEQ multiplex PCR, lists solely in-frame clones and lacks some. This sample has 200,000 or so clones, with 80% to 90% found just once. The sequence came from a woman aged 18-29 years in good health and CMV-seropositive. The sample consisted of PBMCs.

CDR3 loop: CASSSGQVSNQPQHF. In DNA form, the CDR3 reads TGTGCCAGCAGCTCCGGACAGGTTAGCAATCAGCCCCAGCATTTT. The chain uses TRBV9 and TRBJ1-5, with 7 bases aligning to TRBD1. CDR3 length: 15 amino acids. After removal of 4 bases from V and 0 bases from J, the junction contained 4 bases not matched to a gene. The germline V gene has CDR1 SGDLS and CDR2 YYNGEE.